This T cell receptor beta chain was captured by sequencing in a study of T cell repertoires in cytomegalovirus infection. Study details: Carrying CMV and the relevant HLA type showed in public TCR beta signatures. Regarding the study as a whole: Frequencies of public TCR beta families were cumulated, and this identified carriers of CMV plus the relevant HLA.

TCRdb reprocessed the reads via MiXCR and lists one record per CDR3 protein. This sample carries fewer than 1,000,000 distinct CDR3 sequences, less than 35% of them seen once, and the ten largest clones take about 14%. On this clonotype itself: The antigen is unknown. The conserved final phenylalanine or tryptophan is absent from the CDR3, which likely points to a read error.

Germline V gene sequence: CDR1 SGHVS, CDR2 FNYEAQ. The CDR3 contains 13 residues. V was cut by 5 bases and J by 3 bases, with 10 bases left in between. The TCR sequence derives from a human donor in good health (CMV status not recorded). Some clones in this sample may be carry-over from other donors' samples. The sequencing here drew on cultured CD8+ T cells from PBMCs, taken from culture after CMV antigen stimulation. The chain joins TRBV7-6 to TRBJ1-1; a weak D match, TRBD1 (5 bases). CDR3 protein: CASSTLGDTEAFS. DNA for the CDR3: TGTGCCAGCAGCACCCTAGGGGACACTGAAGCTTTCTCT.